The subject of this entry is one T cell receptor beta chain. Its target is unknown. The source of the sample is a study of beta chain features in type 1 diabetes. Study results and caveats: VDJ junctions from type 1 diabetes patients carried fewer insertions and larger deletions. Equally in patients and controls, shorter templates might have been favored by PCR.

Expressed TCRB transcripts were sequenced because the entire RNA isolate underwent reverse transcription. The average read count of naive, central memory and regulatory T cell samples was 3 million to 4 million. Assay: immunoSEQ multiplex PCR; the TCRdb copy retains only in-frame clones and omits some. Altogether roughly 450,000 clones are present, around 14% being singletons, with the ten largest covering about 0.04%. In all sorted populations, purity surpassed 95%. This TCR was sampled from a man under 40 in good health. Material: naive CD4+ T cells from blood.

CDR3 amino acids: CASNRGRLTVPETQYF. CDR3 bases: TGTGCCAGCAACAGAGGAAGACTTACAGTCCCAGAGACCCAGTACTTC. The chain links TRBV9 to TRBJ2-5, with D unclear. Trimming removed 6 bases from V and 4 bases from J, with 22 bases in between. The germline V gene encodes CDR1 SGDLS and CDR2 YYNGEE. CDR3 length: 16 residues.